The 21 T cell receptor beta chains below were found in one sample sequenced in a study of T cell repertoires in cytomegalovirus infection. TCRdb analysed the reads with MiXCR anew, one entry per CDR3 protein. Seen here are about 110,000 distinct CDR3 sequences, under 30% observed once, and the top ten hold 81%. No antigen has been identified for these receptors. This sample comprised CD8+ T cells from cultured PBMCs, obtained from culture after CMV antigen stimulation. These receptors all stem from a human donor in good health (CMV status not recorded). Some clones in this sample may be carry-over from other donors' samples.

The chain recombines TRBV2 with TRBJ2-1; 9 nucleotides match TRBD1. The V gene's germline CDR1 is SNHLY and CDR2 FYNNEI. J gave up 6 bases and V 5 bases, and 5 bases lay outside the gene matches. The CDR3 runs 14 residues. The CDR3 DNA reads TGTGCCAGCAGTACCGGACAGGGGATCAATGAGCAGTTCTTC. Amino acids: CASSTGQGINEQFF.

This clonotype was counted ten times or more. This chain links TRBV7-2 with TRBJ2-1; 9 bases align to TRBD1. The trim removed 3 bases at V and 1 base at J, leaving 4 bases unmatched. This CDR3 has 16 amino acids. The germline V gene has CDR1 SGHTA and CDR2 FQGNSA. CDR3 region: CASSLTGGDSYNEQFF. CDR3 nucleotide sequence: TGTGCCAGCAGCTTGACAGGGGGGGATTCCTACAATGAGCAGTTCTTC. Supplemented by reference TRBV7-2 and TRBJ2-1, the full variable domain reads GAGVSQSPSNKVTEKGKDVELRCDPISGHTALYWYRQSLGQGLEFLIYFQGNSAPDKSGLPSDRFSAERTGGSVSTLTIQRTQQEDSAVYLCASSLTGGDSYNEQFFGPGTRLTVL.

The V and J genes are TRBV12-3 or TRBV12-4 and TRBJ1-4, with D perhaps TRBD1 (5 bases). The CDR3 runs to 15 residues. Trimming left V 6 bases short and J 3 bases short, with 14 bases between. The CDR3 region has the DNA TGTGCCAGCAGCCTCTATGGGGGATCTAATGAAAAACTGTTTTTT. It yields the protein CASSLYGGSNEKLFF.

CDR3 amino acids: CASSYGEGYTF. Here the CDR3 DNA reads TGTGCCAGCAGTTACGGTGAGGGCTACACCTTC. V usage is TRBV6-5 and J usage is TRBJ1-2; D gene uncertain. The CDR3 is 11 residues long. The germline V gene has CDR1 MNHEY and CDR2 SVGAGI. V was trimmed by 2 bases and J by 8 bases, leaving 6 bases between them.

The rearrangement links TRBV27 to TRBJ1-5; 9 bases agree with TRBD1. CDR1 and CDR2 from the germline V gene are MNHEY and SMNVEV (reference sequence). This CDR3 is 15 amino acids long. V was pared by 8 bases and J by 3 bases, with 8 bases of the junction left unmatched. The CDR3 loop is CASSPHRGLNQPQHF. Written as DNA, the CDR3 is TGTGCCAGCTCCCCCCACAGGGGGCTCAATCAGCCCCAGCATTTT.

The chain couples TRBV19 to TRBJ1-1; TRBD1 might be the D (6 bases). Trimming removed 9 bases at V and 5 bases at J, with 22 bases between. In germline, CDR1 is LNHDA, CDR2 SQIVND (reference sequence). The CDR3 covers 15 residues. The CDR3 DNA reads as TGTGCCAGCACCGAATGGGGGCCTCCTGGGACTGAAGCTTTCTTT. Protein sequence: CASTEWGPPGTEAFF.

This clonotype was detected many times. The CDR3 sequence is CASSLGNAEAFF. The CDR3 DNA sequence: TGTGCCAGCAGCTTAGGAAACGCTGAAGCTTTCTTT. The rearrangement joins TRBV11-2 to TRBJ1-1; D uncertain. The CDR3 spans 12 residues. Trimming stripped 1 base from V and 6 bases from J, with 6 bases between. CDR1 and CDR2 (germline): SGHAT, FQNNGV. The whole variable domain, remainder taken from reference TRBV11-2 and TRBJ1-1, is EAGVAQSPRYKIIEKRQSVAFWCNPISGHATLYWYQQILGQGPKLLIQFQNNGVVDDSQLPKDRFSAERLKGVDSTLKIQPAKLEDSAVYLCASSLGNAEAFFGQGTRLTVV.

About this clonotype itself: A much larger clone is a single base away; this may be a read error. The CDR3 is CASSWGGGGAIEQYF. The CDR3 region has the DNA TGTGCCAGCAGCTGGGGGGGCGGGGGGGCGATCGAGCAGTACTTC. The chain has TRBV7-8 and TRBJ2-7; 9 positions agree with TRBD2. The CDR3 spans 15 residues. The germline V gene encodes CDR1 SGHVS and CDR2 FQNEAQ. The V and J ends lost 4 bases and 6 bases, in that order; junction bases with no gene match: 10.

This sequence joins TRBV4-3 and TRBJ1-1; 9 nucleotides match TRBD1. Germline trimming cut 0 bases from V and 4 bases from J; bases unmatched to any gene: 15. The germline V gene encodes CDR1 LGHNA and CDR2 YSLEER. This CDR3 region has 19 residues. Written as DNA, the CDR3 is TGCGCCAGCAGCCAAGATCGGGACAGGGTTGGTCGTAGAGGCACTGAAGCTTTCTTT. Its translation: CASSQDRDRVGRRGTEAFF.

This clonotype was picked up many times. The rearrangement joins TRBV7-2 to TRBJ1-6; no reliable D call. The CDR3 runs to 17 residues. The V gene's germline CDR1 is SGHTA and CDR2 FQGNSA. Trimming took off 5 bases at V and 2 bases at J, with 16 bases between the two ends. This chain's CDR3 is CASSHTREGPYNSPLHF. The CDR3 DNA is TGTGCCAGCAGCCATACTAGGGAAGGACCCTATAATTCACCCCTCCACTTT. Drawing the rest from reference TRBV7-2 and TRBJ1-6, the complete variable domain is GAGVSQSPSNKVTEKGKDVELRCDPISGHTALYWYRQSLGQGLEFLIYFQGNSAPDKSGLPSDRFSAERTGGSVSTLTIQRTQQEDSAVYLCASSHTREGPYNSPLHFGNGTRLTVT.

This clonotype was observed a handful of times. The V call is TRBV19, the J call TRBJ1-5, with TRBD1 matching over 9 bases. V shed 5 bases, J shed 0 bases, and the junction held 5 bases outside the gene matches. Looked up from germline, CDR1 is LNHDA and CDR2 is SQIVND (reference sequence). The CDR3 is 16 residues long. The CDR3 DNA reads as TGTGCCAGTAGTTCTCGGACAGGGGATAGCAATCAGCCCCAGCATTTT. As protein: CASSSRTGDSNQPQHF.

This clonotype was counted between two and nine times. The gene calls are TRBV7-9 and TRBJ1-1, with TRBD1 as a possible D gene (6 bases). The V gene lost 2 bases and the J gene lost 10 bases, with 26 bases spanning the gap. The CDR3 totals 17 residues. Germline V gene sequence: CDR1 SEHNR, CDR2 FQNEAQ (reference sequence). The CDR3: CASSLTMSRDTPLGAFF. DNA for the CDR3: TGTGCCAGCAGCTTAACAATGTCCAGGGACACTCCACTGGGAGCTTTCTTT.

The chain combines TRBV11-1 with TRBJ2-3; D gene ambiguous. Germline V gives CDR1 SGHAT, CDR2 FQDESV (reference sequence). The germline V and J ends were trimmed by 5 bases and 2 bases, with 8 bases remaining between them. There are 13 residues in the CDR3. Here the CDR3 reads CASSQEPTDTQYF. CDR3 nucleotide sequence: TGTGCCAGCAGCCAGGAACCCACAGATACGCAGTATTTT.

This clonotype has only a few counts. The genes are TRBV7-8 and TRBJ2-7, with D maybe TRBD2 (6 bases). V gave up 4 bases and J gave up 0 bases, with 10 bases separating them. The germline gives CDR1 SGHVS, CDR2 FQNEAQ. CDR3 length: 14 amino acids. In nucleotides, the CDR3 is TGTGCCAGCAGCTATTCGGGACTCTCCTACGAGCAGTACTTC. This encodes CASSYSGLSYEQYF.

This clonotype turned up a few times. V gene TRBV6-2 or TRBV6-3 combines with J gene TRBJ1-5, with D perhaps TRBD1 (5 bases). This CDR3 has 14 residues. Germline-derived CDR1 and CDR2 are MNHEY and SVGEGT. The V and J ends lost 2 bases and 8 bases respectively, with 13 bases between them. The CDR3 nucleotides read TGTGCCAGCAGTTACGACGGGGGAAGGAAGCCCCAGCATTTT. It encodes CASSYDGGRKPQHF.

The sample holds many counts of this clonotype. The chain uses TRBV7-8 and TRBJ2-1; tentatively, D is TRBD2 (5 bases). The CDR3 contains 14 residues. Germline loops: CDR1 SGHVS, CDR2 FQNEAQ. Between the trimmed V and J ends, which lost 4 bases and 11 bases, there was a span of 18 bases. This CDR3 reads CASSSDLGITKQFF. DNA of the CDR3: TGTGCCAGCAGCTCGGACCTCGGGATAACCAAGCAGTTCTTC.

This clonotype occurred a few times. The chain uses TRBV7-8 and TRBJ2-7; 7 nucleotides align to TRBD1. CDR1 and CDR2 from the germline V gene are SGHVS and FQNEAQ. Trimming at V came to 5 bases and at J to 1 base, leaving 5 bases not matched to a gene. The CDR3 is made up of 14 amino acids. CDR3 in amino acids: CASSTRTGSYEQYF. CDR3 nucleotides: TGTGCCAGCAGCACCCGGACAGGATCCTACGAGCAGTACTTC.

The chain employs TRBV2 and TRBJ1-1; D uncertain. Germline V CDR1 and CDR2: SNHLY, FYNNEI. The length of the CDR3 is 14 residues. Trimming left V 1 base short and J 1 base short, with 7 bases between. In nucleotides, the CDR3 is TGTGCCAGCAGTGAAGGAGCAGGGAACACTGAAGCTTTCTTT. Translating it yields CASSEGAGNTEAFF. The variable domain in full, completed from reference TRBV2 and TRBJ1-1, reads EPEVTQTPSHQVTQMGQEVILRCVPISNHLYFYWYRQILGQKVEFLVSFYNNEISEKSEIFDDQFSVERPDGSNFTLKIRSTKLEDSAMYFCASSEGAGNTEAFFGQGTRLTVV.

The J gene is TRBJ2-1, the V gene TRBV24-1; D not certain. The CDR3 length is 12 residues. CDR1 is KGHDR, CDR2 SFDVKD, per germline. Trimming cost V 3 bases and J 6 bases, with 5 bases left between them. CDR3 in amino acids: CATSDRRNEQFF. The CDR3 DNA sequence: TGTGCCACCAGTGATAGACGCAATGAGCAGTTCTTC.

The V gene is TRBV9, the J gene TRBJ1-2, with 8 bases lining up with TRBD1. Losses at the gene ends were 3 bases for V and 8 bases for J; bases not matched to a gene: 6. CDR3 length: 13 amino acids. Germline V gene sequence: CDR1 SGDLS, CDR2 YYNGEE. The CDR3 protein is CASSGGQGMGYTF. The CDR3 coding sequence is TGTGCCAGCAGCGGAGGACAGGGTATGGGCTACACCTTC. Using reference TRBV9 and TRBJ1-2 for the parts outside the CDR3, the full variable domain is DSGVTQTPKHLITATGQRVTLRCSPRSGDLSVYWYQQSLDQGLQFLIQYYNGEERAKGNILERFSAQQFPDLHSELNLSSLELGDSALYFCASSGGQGMGYTFGSGTRLTVV.

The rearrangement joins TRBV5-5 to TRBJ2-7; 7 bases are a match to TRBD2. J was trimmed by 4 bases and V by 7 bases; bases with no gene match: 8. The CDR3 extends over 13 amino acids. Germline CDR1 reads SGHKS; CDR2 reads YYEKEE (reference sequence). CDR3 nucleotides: TGTGCCAGCCGATTGGCGGGGGATTACGAGCAGTACTTC. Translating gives CASRLAGDYEQYF.